Presented here are 28 T cell receptor beta chains from one specimen sequenced in a study of CD8 T cells in ankylosing spondylitis. Study-level findings and limits: Seemingly distinctive of ankylosing spondylitis blood was a TCR beta motif formed by eight highly homologous variants.

From the 5' RACE reads, TCRdb called clonotypes with MiXCR, one entry per CDR3 protein. The table includes fewer than 550,000 distinct CDR3 sequences, 5.3% detected once. The antigens of these receptors remain unknown. The source material was blood, either unsorted or a sorted T cell fraction (not recorded which). The receptors were gathered from a male donor with ankylosing spondylitis.

This clonotype was seen at least ten times. The chain has TRBV7-9 and TRBJ2-3; 9 nucleotides align to TRBD1. Germline V CDR1 and CDR2: SEHNR, FQNEAQ (reference sequence). CDR3 size: 15 residues. With V trimmed by 5 bases and J by 3 bases, 6 bases remained unmatched. DNA of the CDR3: TGTGCCAGCAGCAACCCGGGACAGGGAACAGATACGCAGTATTTT. Protein product: CASSNPGQGTDTQYF. Based on the CDR3 plus reference TRBV7-9 and TRBJ2-3, the full variable domain is DTGVSQNPRHKITKRGQNVTFRCDPISEHNRLYWYRQTLGQGPEFLTYFQNEAQLEKSRLLSDRFSAERPKGSFSTLEIQRTEQGDSAMYLCASSNPGQGTDTQYFGPGTRLTVL.

This clonotype came up many times. The chain uses TRBV7-9 and TRBJ2-3; no reliable D call. The V gene's germline CDR1 is SEHNR and CDR2 FQNEAQ (reference sequence). The CDR3 length is 16 residues. Trimming cost V 1 base and J 2 bases, with 13 bases left between them. The CDR3 nucleotides are TGTGCCAGCAGCTTAGTTTGGGGATCCCCCACAGATACGCAGTATTTT. Its protein product is CASSLVWGSPTDTQYF.

In its sample, this clonotype was seen many times. The chain uses TRBV20-1 and TRBJ2-7; TRBD1 agrees at 12 bases. V was pared by 5 bases and J by 5 bases, with 10 bases of the junction left unmatched. Per germline, CDR1 DFQATT and CDR2 SNEGSKA (reference sequence). The CDR3 totals 15 residues. The CDR3 DNA follows: TGCAGTGCTGGCGATGGGGGACAGGGGGCCCACGAGCAGTACTTC. This encodes CSAGDGGQGAHEQYF.

In its sample, this clonotype was seen many times. The genes are TRBV20-1 and TRBJ2-3; 8 nucleotides align to TRBD2. CDR1 and CDR2 (germline): DFQATT, SNEGSKA (reference sequence). CDR3 length: 15 amino acids. Germline trimming cut 3 bases from V and 0 bases from J; bases unmatched to any gene: 5. CDR3 nucleotide sequence: TGCAGTGCTAGTGGAGCTAGCGGGAGCACAGATACGCAGTATTTT. Translated, it gives CSASGASGSTDTQYF.

The table lists this clonotype with many counts. The CDR3 here is CASSKGGRDTQYF. CDR3 DNA sequence: TGCGCCAGCAGCAAGGGGGGTAGGGATACGCAGTATTTT. The chain has TRBV4-3 and TRBJ2-3, with D possibly called TRBD1 or TRBD2 (6 bases each). V dropped 5 bases and J dropped 6 bases, with 12 bases sitting between them. Per the germline V gene, CDR1 is LGHNA and CDR2 is YSLEER. There are 13 residues in the CDR3.

This clonotype showed up many times. The rearrangement uses TRBV12-3 or TRBV12-4 and TRBJ2-7; the D gene is possibly TRBD2 (5 bases). The length of the CDR3 is 16 residues. The V end lost 1 base, the J end lost 7 bases, and 20 bases lay between the germline ends. The CDR3 nucleotides read TGTGCCAGCAGTTTAGGCCAGGCGGGCGTGCTTTTTGAGCAGTACTTC. Translated: CASSLGQAGVLFEQYF.

The table lists this clonotype with many counts. The V gene is TRBV25-1, the J gene TRBJ1-2; D is uncertain. The CDR3 covers 15 residues. Between the trimmed V and J ends, which lost 2 bases and 4 bases, there was a span of 14 bases. Germline V gives CDR1 MGHDK, CDR2 SYGVNS. CDR3 in amino acids: CASSEDPLDTYGYTF. CDR3 DNA sequence: TGTGCCAGCAGTGAAGATCCCCTCGACACCTATGGCTACACCTTC.

Here the CDR3 DNA reads TGCGCCAGCAGCCTTCCAGACAGTCACTACGAGCAGTACTTC. It specifies CASSLPDSHYEQYF. V usage is TRBV5-1 and J usage is TRBJ2-7, with D possibly being TRBD1 (5 bases). Germline-derived CDR1 and CDR2 are SGHRS and YFSETQ. The CDR3 is 14 amino acids. Trimming stripped 4 bases from V and 3 bases from J, with 14 bases between.

Many counts were recorded for this clonotype. The rearrangement links TRBV4-2 to TRBJ1-3; D unresolved. The CDR3 is made up of 14 amino acids. V dropped 2 bases and J dropped 2 bases, with 7 bases sitting between them. Germline V lookup: CDR1 LGHNA, CDR2 YNFKEQ. The chain's CDR3 is CASSQRLAGNTIYF. The DNA for the CDR3 is TGTGCCAGCAGCCAAAGACTCGCTGGAAACACCATATATTTT.

This clonotype turned up a few times. The rearrangement links TRBV28 to TRBJ2-5; no clear D gene. Germline V gives CDR1 MDHEN, CDR2 SYDVKM. V was pared by 5 bases and J by 2 bases, with 12 bases between. The CDR3 runs to 14 residues. As DNA, the CDR3 is TGTGCCAGCAGTGAGGACGGGTTTCAAGAGACCCAGTACTTC. The encoded protein is CASSEDGFQETQYF.

This clonotype was recorded a few times. This chain connects TRBV27 to TRBJ2-2; 7 bases fit TRBD1. J was trimmed by 3 bases and V by 6 bases; bases with no gene match: 7. CDR3 length: 15 residues. Germline CDR1 is MNHEY and CDR2 is SMNVEV (reference sequence). CDR3 region: CASSAGDRDTGELFF. The CDR3 DNA is TGTGCCAGCAGCGCTGGTGACAGGGACACCGGGGAGCTGTTTTTT.

This clonotype was detected many times. V gene TRBV5-1 combines with J gene TRBJ2-5; 10 bases line up with TRBD2. Germline V gives CDR1 SGHRS, CDR2 YFSETQ. With V trimmed by 0 bases and J by 4 bases, 6 bases remained unmatched. The CDR3 contains 16 residues. The CDR3 DNA is TGCGCCAGCAGCTTGGTAGCTAGCGGGAGAGGAGAGACCCAGTACTTC. Amino acid sequence: CASSLVASGRGETQYF.

The rearrangement links TRBV6-5 to TRBJ2-7, with 7 bases matching TRBD1. The CDR3 covers 15 residues. V dropped 3 bases and J dropped 0; count of bases not matched to a gene: 5. Germline CDR1 reads MNHEY; CDR2 reads SVGAGI. The CDR3, as DNA: TGTGCCAGCAGTTATTTGGGGGACAGCTCCTACGAGCAGTACTTC. Translated, it gives CASSYLGDSSYEQYF.

The rearrangement joins TRBV10-3 to TRBJ2-3; maybe TRBD2 (6 bases). Germline lookup yields CDR1 ENHRY and CDR2 SYGVKD. CDR3 length: 15 amino acids. V dropped 6 bases and J dropped 0 bases, with 13 bases sitting between them. The CDR3 DNA is TGTGCCATCAGCTTTAGCGGAGCTAGCACAGATACGCAGTATTTT. As protein: CAISFSGASTDTQYF.

This clonotype was seen a handful of times. This chain joins TRBV20-1 and TRBJ2-5; 9 positions agree with TRBD2. This CDR3 is 12 amino acids long. Per germline, CDR1 DFQATT and CDR2 SNEGSKA (reference sequence). CDR3: CSNAGGVETQYF. In DNA form, the CDR3 reads TGCAGCAACGCGGGGGGGGTGGAGACCCAGTACTTC.

This clonotype was observed at least ten times. V gene TRBV20-1 combines with J gene TRBJ2-3; 10 bases are shared with TRBD2. Germline lookup yields CDR1 DFQATT and CDR2 SNEGSKA (reference sequence). The CDR3 is 16 residues long. Germline trimming cut 0 bases from V and 5 bases from J; bases unmatched to any gene: 8. This CDR3 is CSARDPSGRGLDTQYF. Here the CDR3 DNA reads TGCAGTGCTAGAGATCCCAGCGGGAGGGGATTAGATACGCAGTATTTT.

This clonotype was picked up a small number of times. This chain uses TRBV7-3 with TRBJ2-2; weak D call: TRBD1 (5 bases). Trimming removed 1 base at V and 2 bases at J, with 14 bases between. The V gene's germline CDR1 is SGHTA and CDR2 FQGTGA. This CDR3 contains 17 residues. CDR3 region: CASSLNSRAPNTGELFF. DNA of the CDR3: TGTGCCAGCAGCTTAAATAGCAGGGCCCCTAACACCGGGGAGCTGTTTTTT. The full variable domain, completed using reference TRBV7-3 and TRBJ2-2, is GAGVSQTPSNKVTEKGKYVELRCDPISGHTALYWYRQSLGQGPEFLIYFQGTGAADDSGLPNDRFFAVRPEGSVSTLKIQRTERGDSAVYLCASSLNSRAPNTGELFFGEGSRLTVL.

The table lists this clonotype with a few counts. The rearrangement links TRBV6-2 or TRBV6-3 to TRBJ2-2; D perhaps matches TRBD2 (6 bases). This CDR3 spans 14 amino acids. Germline V gene data show CDR1 as MNHEY and CDR2 as SVGEGT. Trimming took 7 bases from V and 7 from J, leaving 16 bases between them. The CDR3 sequence: CASNEDYLSGELFF. CDR3 coding DNA: TGTGCCAGCAACGAGGACTACCTTAGCGGGGAGCTGTTTTTT.

The chain joins TRBV20-1 to TRBJ2-7; D is unclear. Looked up from germline, CDR1 is DFQATT and CDR2 is SNEGSKA (reference sequence). CDR3 size: 13 residues. The V and J ends lost 0 bases and 2 bases respectively, with 8 bases between them. CDR3 protein: CSAREGYTYEQYF. Here the CDR3 DNA reads TGCAGTGCTAGAGAAGGATACACCTACGAGCAGTACTTC.

The table lists this clonotype with a few counts. V is TRBV28 and J is TRBJ2-3, with 7 bases matching TRBD1. Germline V gene sequence: CDR1 MDHEN, CDR2 SYDVKM. The V gene end was trimmed by 5 bases and the J gene end by 3 bases; junction bases not matched to a gene: 5. The CDR3 loop spans 14 amino acids. For the CDR3, the DNA is TGTGCCAGCAGTATCGGGACAGCAACAGATACGCAGTATTTT. Its protein product is CASSIGTATDTQYF.

This clonotype showed up many times. V and J are TRBV5-1 and TRBJ1-6, with D perhaps TRBD1 (5 bases). The ends were cut back, 0 bases at V and 9 bases at J, with 7 bases in the middle. Germline loops: CDR1 SGHRS, CDR2 YFSETQ. This CDR3 spans 13 amino acids. Here the CDR3 reads CASSLGGSSPLHF. The DNA of the CDR3 is TGCGCCAGCAGCTTGGGGGGGAGTTCACCCCTCCACTTT.

This clonotype occurred a few times. The V gene is TRBV20-1, the J gene TRBJ2-7; D is uncertain. V lost 0 bases to trimming and J lost 4 bases, with 16 bases between them. CDR3 length equals 15 residues. The germline V gene encodes CDR1 DFQATT and CDR2 SNEGSKA (reference sequence). In DNA form, the CDR3 reads TGCAGTGCTAGAGATTTTCTTGGGCCGAGGTACGAGCAGTACTTC. Residues: CSARDFLGPRYEQYF.

This clonotype occurred many times. CDR3 in amino acids: CASRSGLAGVETQYF. The CDR3 DNA reads as TGTGCCAGCAGGTCGGGACTAGCGGGAGTAGAGACCCAGTACTTC. V usage is TRBV7-2 and J usage is TRBJ2-5; 14 bases line up with TRBD2. CDR3 length: 15 amino acids. Germline V gives CDR1 SGHTA, CDR2 FQGNSA. After removal of 6 bases from V and 4 bases from J, the junction contained 4 bases not matched to a gene. Full variable domain (outside the CDR3, taken from reference TRBV7-2 and TRBJ2-5): GAGVSQSPSNKVTEKGKDVELRCDPISGHTALYWYRQSLGQGLEFLIYFQGNSAPDKSGLPSDRFSAERTGGSVSTLTIQRTQQEDSAVYLCASRSGLAGVETQYFGPGTRLLVL.

The chain links TRBV7-8 to TRBJ2-1; TRBD2 aligns across 11 bases. This CDR3 is built from 15 residues. CDR1 and CDR2 from the germline V gene are SGHVS and FQNEAQ. V shed 2 bases, J shed 5 bases, and the junction held 2 bases outside the gene matches. The DNA for the CDR3 is TGTGCCAGCAGCTTAATTAGCGGGAGGGACAATGAGCAGTTCTTC. This gives the protein CASSLISGRDNEQFF.

The rearrangement uses TRBV18 and TRBJ2-5; no clear D. Germline V lookup: CDR1 KGHSH, CDR2 LQKENI. There are 12 residues in the CDR3. The V end was cut by 2 bases, the J end by 5 bases, with 6 bases between. The CDR3 protein is CASSPSTETQYF. DNA for the CDR3: TGTGCCAGCTCACCAAGCACGGAGACCCAGTACTTC.

This clonotype was picked up a small number of times. V usage is TRBV20-1 and J usage is TRBJ2-1; TRBD2 matches 12 bases. Germline CDR1 DFQATT, CDR2 SNEGSKA (reference sequence). V dropped 2 bases and J dropped 7; count of bases not matched to a gene: 9. The CDR3 is 16 residues long. CDR3 loop: CSARPHRLAGANEQFF. The DNA for the CDR3 is TGCAGTGCTAGACCGCATCGACTAGCGGGGGCAAATGAGCAGTTCTTC.

This clonotype came up many times. This chain joins TRBV9 and TRBJ2-3, with 11 bases matching TRBD2. Germline-derived CDR1 and CDR2 are SGDLS and YYNGEE. With V trimmed by 2 bases and J by 0 bases, 2 bases remained unmatched. There are 16 residues in the CDR3. As DNA, the CDR3 is TGTGCCAGCAGCGTGACTAGCGGGGATAGCACAGATACGCAGTATTTT. The encoded protein is CASSVTSGDSTDTQYF.

As to this clonotype: Just one base apart from a much larger clone, this may be a read error. The rearrangement joins TRBV5-1 to TRBJ2-1; 7 nucleotides agree with TRBD1. Germline CDR1 SGHRS, CDR2 YFSETQ. This CDR3 is 14 amino acids long. Here the CDR3 reads CASSEGAVYNEQSF. The CDR3 nucleotides are TGCGCCAGCAGCGAGGGGGCCGTCTACAATGAGCAGTCCTTC.